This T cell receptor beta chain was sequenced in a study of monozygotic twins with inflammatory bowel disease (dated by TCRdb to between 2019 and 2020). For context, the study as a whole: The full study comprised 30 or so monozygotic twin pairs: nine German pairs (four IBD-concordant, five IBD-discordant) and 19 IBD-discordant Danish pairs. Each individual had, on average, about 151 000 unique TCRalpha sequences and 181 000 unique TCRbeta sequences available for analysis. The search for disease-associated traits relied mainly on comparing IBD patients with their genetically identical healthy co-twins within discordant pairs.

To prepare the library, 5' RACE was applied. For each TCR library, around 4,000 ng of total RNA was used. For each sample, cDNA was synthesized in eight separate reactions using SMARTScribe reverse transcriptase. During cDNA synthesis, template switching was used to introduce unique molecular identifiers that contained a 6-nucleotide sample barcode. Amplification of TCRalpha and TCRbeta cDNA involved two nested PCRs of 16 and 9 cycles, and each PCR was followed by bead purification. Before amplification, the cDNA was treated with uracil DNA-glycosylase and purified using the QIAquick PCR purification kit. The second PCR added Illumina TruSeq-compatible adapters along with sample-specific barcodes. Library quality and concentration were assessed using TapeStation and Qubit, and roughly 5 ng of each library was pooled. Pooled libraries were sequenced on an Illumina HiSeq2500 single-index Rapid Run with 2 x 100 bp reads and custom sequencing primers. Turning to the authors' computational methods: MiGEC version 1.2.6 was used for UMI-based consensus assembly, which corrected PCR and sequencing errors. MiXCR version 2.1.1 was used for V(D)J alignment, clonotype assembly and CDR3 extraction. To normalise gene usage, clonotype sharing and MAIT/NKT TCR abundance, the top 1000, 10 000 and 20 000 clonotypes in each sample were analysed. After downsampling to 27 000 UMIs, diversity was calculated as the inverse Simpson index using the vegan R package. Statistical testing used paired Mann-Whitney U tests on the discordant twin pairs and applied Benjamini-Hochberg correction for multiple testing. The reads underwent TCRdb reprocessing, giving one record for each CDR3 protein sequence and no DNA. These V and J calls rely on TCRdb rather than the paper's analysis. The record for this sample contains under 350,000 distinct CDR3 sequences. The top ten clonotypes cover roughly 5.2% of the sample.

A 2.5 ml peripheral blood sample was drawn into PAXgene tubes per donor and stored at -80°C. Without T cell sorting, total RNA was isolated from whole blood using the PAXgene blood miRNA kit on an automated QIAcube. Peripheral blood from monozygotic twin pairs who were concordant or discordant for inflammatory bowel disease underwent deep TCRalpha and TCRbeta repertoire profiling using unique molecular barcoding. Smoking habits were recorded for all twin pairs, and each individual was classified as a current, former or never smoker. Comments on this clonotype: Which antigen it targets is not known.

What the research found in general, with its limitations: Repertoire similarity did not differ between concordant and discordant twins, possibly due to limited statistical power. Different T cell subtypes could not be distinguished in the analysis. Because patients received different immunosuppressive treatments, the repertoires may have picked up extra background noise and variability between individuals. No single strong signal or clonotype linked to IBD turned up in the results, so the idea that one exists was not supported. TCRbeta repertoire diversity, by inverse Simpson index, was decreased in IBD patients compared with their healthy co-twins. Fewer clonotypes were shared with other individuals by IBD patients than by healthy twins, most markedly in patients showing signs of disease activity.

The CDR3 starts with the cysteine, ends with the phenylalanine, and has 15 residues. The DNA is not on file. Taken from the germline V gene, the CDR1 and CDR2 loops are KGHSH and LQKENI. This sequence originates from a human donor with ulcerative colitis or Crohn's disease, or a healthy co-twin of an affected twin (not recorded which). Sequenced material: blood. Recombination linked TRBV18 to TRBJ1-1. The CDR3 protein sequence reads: CASSPRYGTRTEAFF.